These 20 T cell receptor beta chains share one sample of origin, sequenced in a study of T cell repertoires in cytomegalovirus infection. No antigens are known for them. Via MiXCR, TCRdb re-called the reads, giving one row per CDR3 protein. The table includes 200,000 to 250,000 distinct CDR3 sequences, about 40% detected once. This specimen was CD8+ T cells from cultured PBMCs, taken from culture after CMV antigen stimulation. Source of these receptors: a human donor in good health (CMV status not recorded). Some clones in this sample may be carry-over from other donors' samples.

This clonotype was seen more than once but under ten times. The chain carries TRBV6-5 and TRBJ2-7; 11 bases line up with TRBD2. V lost 1 base to trimming and J lost 0 bases; unmatched junction nucleotides: 2. Germline V gene data show CDR1 as MNHEY and CDR2 as SVGAGI. The CDR3 has 16 amino acids. Here the CDR3 reads CASSYFGTSGSYEQYF. The CDR3 DNA is TGTGCCAGCAGTTACTTTGGGACTAGCGGCTCCTACGAGCAGTACTTC.

The chain links TRBV14 to TRBJ2-5, with D perhaps TRBD1 (5 bases). Germline loops: CDR1 SGHDN, CDR2 FVKESK. The CDR3 extends over 14 amino acids. V gave up 2 bases and J gave up 3 bases, with 10 bases separating them. The CDR3 reads CASSQPTVEETQYF. The DNA for the CDR3 is TGTGCCAGCAGCCAACCGACAGTGGAAGAGACCCAGTACTTC.

The chain is built from TRBV10-2 and TRBJ1-4; 7 bases agree with TRBD1. Germline V gene sequence: CDR1 WSHSY, CDR2 SAAADI. V was pared by 6 bases and J by 8 bases, with 9 bases of the junction left unmatched. The CDR3 totals 14 residues. In DNA, the CDR3 is TGCGCCAGCAGCGGACCGGGACAGTTGGAAAAACTGTTTTTT. Amino acid sequence: CASSGPGQLEKLFF.

This chain connects TRBV6-5 to TRBJ2-7; D is unresolved. Per germline, CDR1 MNHEY and CDR2 SVGAGI. The V gene lost 0 bases and the J gene lost 3 bases, with 15 bases spanning the gap. This CDR3 is built from 16 residues. The CDR3 DNA reads TGTGCCAGCAGTTACTCTTATGGGGAATCTTACTACGAGCAGTACTTC. Encoded protein: CASSYSYGESYYEQYF.

The chain joins TRBV12-3 or TRBV12-4 to TRBJ2-3; a weak D match, TRBD1 (6 bases). The CDR3 runs to 13 residues. The V gene lost 3 bases and the J gene lost 11 bases, with 15 bases spanning the gap. The CDR3 here is CASSFRQDQGQYF. The CDR3 DNA reads TGTGCCAGCAGTTTCCGACAGGATCAGGGGCAGTATTTT.

The V gene is TRBV5-6, the J gene TRBJ2-1, with no clear D. CDR3 size: 13 residues. Germline lookup yields CDR1 SGHDT and CDR2 YYEEEE. Between the trimmed V and J ends, which lost 6 bases and 4 bases, there was a span of 11 bases. Written as DNA, the CDR3 is TGTGCCAGCACCCTACACGAATACAATGAGCAGTTCTTC. As protein: CASTLHEYNEQFF.

The J gene is TRBJ1-2, the V gene TRBV7-8; tentative D call: TRBD1 (6 bases). CDR3 length: 16 amino acids. Looked up from germline, CDR1 is SGHVS and CDR2 is FQNEAQ. V was clipped by 2 bases and J by 1 base, with 14 bases between them. The CDR3 DNA reads TGTGCCAGCAGCTTAAGCCCCGGGACACTTAACTATGGCTACACCTTC. Translating it yields CASSLSPGTLNYGYTF.

This clonotype was detected only a few times. The rearrangement joins TRBV4-1 to TRBJ2-5, with a weak D call TRBD2 (6 bases). The V and J ends lost 0 bases and 6 bases respectively, with 11 bases between them. Germline CDR1 MGHRA, CDR2 YSYEKL. This CDR3 contains 14 residues. CDR3 in DNA: TGCGCCAGCAGCCAAGATAAGGGGAGGAAGACCCAGTACTTC. This gives the protein CASSQDKGRKTQYF.

V usage is TRBV12-3 or TRBV12-4 and J usage is TRBJ2-1; D might be TRBD2 (6 bases). This CDR3 comprises 15 residues. Trimming stripped 5 bases from V and 5 bases from J, with 16 bases between. The CDR3 protein is CASSPDYRVNNEQFF. CDR3 nucleotides: TGTGCCAGCAGTCCGGACTACCGCGTGAACAATGAGCAGTTCTTC.

This clonotype was counted many times. This chain joins TRBV12-5 and TRBJ2-3; TRBD2 matches 15 bases. The CDR3 spans 19 residues. V was clipped by 3 bases and J by 0 bases; unmatched bases: 7. Germline loops: CDR1 LGHNT, CDR2 FRNRAP. CDR3 DNA: TGTGCTAGTGGTTTCGGACTAGCGGGGGGGCCTTTTAGCACAGATACGCAGTATTTT. Amino acids: CASGFGLAGGPFSTDTQYF.

This clonotype was observed a few times. V gene TRBV28 combines with J gene TRBJ1-1; D call uncertain. The ends were cut back, 4 bases at V and 4 bases at J, with 28 bases in the middle. Germline CDR1 and CDR2: MDHEN and SYDVKM. The CDR3 runs to 19 residues. This CDR3 is CASSSNTLKQTDEFTEAFF. The CDR3 DNA is TGTGCCAGCAGTTCTAACACCTTAAAGCAGACGGACGAATTCACTGAAGCTTTCTTT.

This clonotype was detected ten times or more. The chain employs TRBV7-6 and TRBJ1-5; D may be TRBD1 (5 bases). Germline V CDR1 and CDR2: SGHVS, FNYEAQ. The CDR3 consists of 15 residues. V was clipped by 6 bases and J by 1 base, with 13 bases between them. CDR3 nucleotides: TGTGCCAGCAGTTTAAGGGGAGGAAGCAATCAGCCCCAGCATTTT. This translates into CASSLRGGSNQPQHF.

The chain recombines TRBV14 with TRBJ2-2; D possibly matches TRBD1 or TRBD2 (5 bases each). The CDR3 totals 16 residues. The V end was cut by 0 bases, the J end by 3 bases, with 11 bases between. The germline gives CDR1 SGHDN, CDR2 FVKESK. This CDR3 reads CASSQDRLGDTGELFF. Written as DNA, the CDR3 is TGTGCCAGCAGCCAAGATCGCCTGGGGGACACCGGGGAGCTGTTTTTT.

This chain joins TRBV6-1 and TRBJ1-1, with TRBD1 identical over 7 bases. Germline V gene lookup returns CDR1 MNHNS and CDR2 SASEGT. Trimming cost V 6 bases and J 5 bases; bases outside gene matches: 9. The CDR3 is 14 amino acids. CDR3 sequence (DNA): TGTGCCAGCAGGCGGTTACAGGGGAGGACTGAAGCTTTCTTT. The encoded protein is CASRRLQGRTEAFF.

With respect to this clonotype: A read error may account for a junction end that differs from germline. This chain links TRBV7-7 with TRBJ2-2, with TRBD2 identical over 12 bases. The germline V gene encodes CDR1 SSHAT and CDR2 FNYEAQ (reference sequence). The CDR3 totals 17 residues. The CDR3 spells CASSLGLAGSNTGELFF. Written as DNA, the CDR3 is TGTGCTAGCAGCCTTGGACTAGCGGGGTCGAACACCGGGGAGCTGTTTTTT.

This clonotype was recorded a few times. The V gene is TRBV7-8, the J gene TRBJ2-1, with D uncertain. Germline V lookup: CDR1 SGHVS, CDR2 FQNEAQ. Trimming took off 5 bases at V and 9 bases at J, with 8 bases between the two ends. The CDR3 sequence is 11 residues long. The CDR3 protein is CASSPAIEQFF. In DNA, the CDR3 is TGTGCCAGCAGCCCCGCCATTGAGCAGTTCTTC.

The chain employs TRBV11-2 and TRBJ2-7; D is unresolved. The germline CDR1 and CDR2 sequences are SGHAT and FQNNGV. V shed 3 bases and J shed 0 bases, with 9 bases lying between them. CDR3 length: 14 amino acids. The CDR3 nucleotides are TGTGCCAGCAGCTTCAGGCAGAGCTCCTACGAGCAGTACTTC. This sequence encodes CASSFRQSSYEQYF.

This clonotype was seen once. The V and J genes are TRBV27 and TRBJ2-5, with D possibly TRBD2 on 5 matching bases. Germline CDR1 MNHEY, CDR2 SMNVEV (reference sequence). CDR3 length: 14 residues. Trimming took off 2 bases at V and 5 bases at J, with 12 bases between the two ends. For the CDR3, the DNA is TGTGCCAGCAGTTTAAATATCGGGGTTGAGACCCAGTACTTC. It encodes CASSLNIGVETQYF.

The chain couples TRBV6-1 to TRBJ2-7, with D possibly matching TRBD2 (6 bases). In germline, CDR1 is MNHNS, CDR2 SASEGT. The CDR3 covers 15 residues. V was clipped by 8 bases and J by 2 bases, with 19 bases between them. The CDR3 nucleotides are TGTGCCAGCGCTAAACAGCGACTAGAGACCTACGAGCAGTACTTC. Its translation: CASAKQRLETYEQYF.

This clonotype was seen just once. As the CDR3 is not closed by the conserved phenylalanine or tryptophan, this likely results from a read error. The chain recombines TRBV7-6 with TRBJ2-1; D is perhaps TRBD1 (6 bases). The length of the CDR3 is 15 residues. The ends were cut back, 5 bases at V and 4 bases at J, with 15 bases in the middle. Germline V gene lookup returns CDR1 SGHVS and CDR2 FNYEAQ. DNA of the CDR3: TGTGCCAGCAGCCTAGTGACCACAGGGTACAATGAGCAGTTCTCC. Translated: CASSLVTTGYNEQFS.